The clone carrying this TCR beta chain has ten or more counts. Its specificity is not known. MiXCR was run by TCRdb on the 5' RACE reads, yielding one entry per CDR3 protein. In the table there are hundreds of thousands of distinct CDR3 sequences, around 4% of which are singletons. The sample belongs to a study of T cells after yellow fever vaccination. Background on the study: Low-cell-number fractions were prepared with SMART-Seq v4 Ultra Low Input.

Germline CDR1 reads SGHAT; CDR2 reads FQNNGV. The CDR3 loop spans 14 amino acids. V shed 1 base and J 6 bases; nucleotides not matched to a gene: 6. General observations from the study: A large majority of primary-vaccination clones showed up again after the booster (approximately 96% CD4, 75% to 90% CD8). When the response was secondary, it was weaker but reached its peak faster, day 5 versus 15.

The chain recombines TRBV11-2 with TRBJ2-7; 7 nucleotides agree with TRBD2. Here the sequenced sample was PBMCs, taken on the day of the yellow fever booster vaccination. The TCR comes from a man aged 18 to 35 who received the YFV17D yellow fever vaccine. The CDR3: CASSLVEGRGEQYF. The CDR3 DNA reads TGTGCCAGCAGCTTAGTCGAGGGGAGGGGCGAGCAGTACTTC.